The clone carrying this TCR beta chain was observed once. Its target is unknown. 13 Jbeta primers and 60 Vbeta primers were used for the PCR. Libraries were prepared by immunoSEQ multiplex PCR; TCRdb keeps only in-frame clonotypes and omits some of them. The sample has around 150,000 clones, just over 65% seen once. The data are from a study of cytomegalovirus exposure and HLA in healthy donors. The CDR3 extends over 16 amino acids. Study findings and constraints: It was reported that the classifier diagnosed cytomegalovirus status with high specificity and sensitivity in both the original and validation cohorts. According to the study, 160 or so TCR beta chains were cytomegalovirus-associated.

Sequenced input: PBMCs. The V call is TRBV21-1, the J call TRBJ2-7; the table's TRBD2 call for D was not verified on the DNA. TRBV21-1 is a pseudogene. The TCR was taken from a woman aged 55-75 years in good health and CMV-seronegative. The CDR3: CASRRGRLAGSNEQYF. DNA of the CDR3: TGTGCCAGCAGAAGGGGGAGACTAGCGGGGTCCAACGAGCAGTACTTC.